Below, 21 T cell receptor beta chains from the same sample are listed, as sequenced in a study of blood T cell repertoires in COVID-19 (dated by TCRdb to 2018 to 2021). The library was produced with the immunoSEQ multiplex PCR assay. This is the immuneACCESS table as TCRdb keeps it, with only in-frame sequences that have V and J called. A part of the clones is gone; compared with another copy, unresolved V genes explain less than half, and the rest is unexplained. The sample table records 90,000 to 100,000 clones; roughly 89% of these occur just once. Around 20% of the sample is in the top ten clones. What was sequenced was peripheral blood. These receptors all stem from a woman aged 55-70 years with COVID-19, enrolled during active disease.

The chain is built from TRBV9 and TRBJ1-4; tentative D call: TRBD1 (5 bases). Between the trimmed V and J ends, which lost 0 bases and 0 bases, there was a span of 9 bases. The CDR3 is made up of 16 amino acids. Germline values: CDR1 SGDLS, CDR2 YYNGEE. The CDR3 is CASSVGGGATNEKLFF. The CDR3 DNA sequence: TGTGCCAGCAGCGTAGGTGGGGGGGCAACTAATGAAAAACTGTTTTTT.

The chain has TRBV12-3 or TRBV12-4 and TRBJ1-5; D unclear. Trimming shortened V by 2 bases and J by 7 bases, and 9 bases separated the two germline ends. This CDR3 has 13 amino acids. CDR3 loop: CASSLSRGQPQHF. CDR3 DNA sequence: TGTGCCAGCAGTTTAAGTCGCGGGCAGCCCCAGCATTTT.

The chain uses TRBV27 and TRBJ1-5, with D unclear. Germline V gene sequence: CDR1 MNHEY, CDR2 SMNVEV (reference sequence). V lost 6 bases and J 7 bases, leaving 10 bases between the germline ends. The CDR3 is 12 amino acids. CDR3 in DNA: TGTGCCAGCAGCCACGAACACCAGCCCCAGCATTTT. It encodes CASSHEHQPQHF.

The chain is built from TRBV21-1 and TRBJ1-2. TRBV21-1 is assigned pseudogene status. The CDR3 loop spans 14 amino acids. The CDR3 loop is CASSPWRANYGYTF. In nucleotides, the CDR3 is TGTGCCAGCAGCCCCTGGAGAGCCAACTATGGCTACACCTTC.

A single count supports this clone. V is TRBV7-3 and J is TRBJ1-1; possibly TRBD1 for D (6 bases). Deletions cut 4 bases from V and 1 base from J, with 10 bases between. There are 14 residues in the CDR3. CDR1 is SGHTA and CDR2 is FQGTGA in the germline V gene. For the CDR3, the DNA is TGTGCCAGCAGCTCCTCGACAGGGAACACTGAAGCTTTCTTT. Amino acid sequence: CASSSSTGNTEAFF.

This clone was observed a few times. J is TRBJ2-7 and V is TRBV2; possibly TRBD1 for D (6 bases). The CDR3 is 11 residues long. The germline V gene has CDR1 SNHLY and CDR2 FYNNEI. The V and J ends lost 10 bases and 3 bases respectively, with 10 bases between them. This CDR3 reads CAINRDYEQYF. Written as DNA, the CDR3 is TGTGCCATCAACAGGGACTACGAGCAGTACTTC.

This chain connects TRBV6-5 to TRBJ2-4; D possibly corresponds to TRBD1 (7 bases). The germline V and J ends were trimmed by 6 bases and 9 bases, with 18 bases remaining between them. The CDR3 consists of 14 residues. CDR1 and CDR2 (germline): MNHEY, SVGAGI. The CDR3 loop reads CASSASGGQGIQYF. The CDR3 nucleotides are TGTGCCAGCAGCGCTTCAGGGGGGCAGGGCATTCAGTACTTC.

This clone was recorded only once. This chain links TRBV7-2 with TRBJ2-5; 10 bases map to TRBD1. The V gene's germline CDR1 is SGHTA and CDR2 FQGNSA. The V gene end was trimmed by 7 bases and the J gene end by 5 bases; junction bases not matched to a gene: 13. The CDR3 has 16 amino acids. The CDR3 region has the DNA TGTGCCAGCAACAATCGGGGACAGGGGAGAACCGAGACCCAGTACTTC. Residues: CASNNRGQGRTETQYF.

The chain joins TRBV3-1 (or the pseudogene TRBV3-2) to TRBJ2-2; no firm D call. This CDR3 comprises 12 residues. From germline, CDR1 is LGHDT and CDR2 YNNKEL (reference sequence). V gave up 4 bases and J gave up 6 bases, with 6 bases separating them. CDR3 sequence reads: CASSPPSGELFF. CDR3 DNA sequence: TGTGCCAGCAGCCCCCCCTCCGGGGAGCTGTTTTTT.

The sample holds one count of this clone. V gene TRBV4-3 combines with J gene TRBJ1-1, with D possibly TRBD1 on 6 matching bases. V dropped 1 base and J dropped 6 bases, with 12 bases sitting between them. The CDR3 has 14 amino acids. The V gene's germline CDR1 is LGHNA and CDR2 YSLEER. The CDR3 region has the DNA TGCGCCAGCAGCCAAGTTGAGGGGGTCCCTGAAGCTTTCTTT. Its translation is CASSQVEGVPEAFF.

The sample holds one count of this clone. As DNA, the CDR3 is TGTGCCAGCAGTGGGCCAGCTAGGAACACCATATATTTT. This sequence encodes CASSGPARNTIYF. V usage is TRBV25-1 and J usage is TRBJ1-3; D remains unclear. Looked up from germline, CDR1 is MGHDK and CDR2 is SYGVNS. V shed 4 bases and J shed 7 bases, with 11 bases lying between them. The CDR3 has 13 amino acids.

The gene calls are TRBV7-2 and TRBJ1-1, with 8 positions matching TRBD1. V was pared by 5 bases and J by 0 bases, with 8 bases of the junction left unmatched. Germline assignment: CDR1 SGHTA and CDR2 FQGNSA. CDR3 length equals 16 residues. CDR3 protein: CASSPPRGQMNTEAFF. The CDR3 DNA is TGTGCCAGCAGCCCCCCCAGGGGGCAGATGAACACTGAAGCTTTCTTT.

The chain links TRBV7-2 to TRBJ2-1; tentatively, D is TRBD1 (5 bases). This CDR3 comprises 13 residues. The V gene lost 7 bases and the J gene lost 8 bases, with 15 bases spanning the gap. Germline CDR1 reads SGHTA; CDR2 reads FQGNSA. The CDR3 nucleotides read TGTGCCAGCACCAGCCCCGCAGGGCATGAGCAGTTCTTC. This encodes CASTSPAGHEQFF.

Here the CDR3 DNA reads TGTGCCAGCAGCTTAGACGTCCAGGGCGTTCAGCCCCAGCATTTT. Protein sequence: CASSLDVQGVQPQHF. The rearrangement links TRBV7-9 to TRBJ1-5, with a possible D match to TRBD1 (5 bases). CDR1 SEHNR and CDR2 FQNEAQ come from the germline V gene (reference sequence). The V and J ends lost 1 base and 6 bases respectively, with 13 bases between them. The CDR3 extends over 15 amino acids.

The chain joins TRBV4-2 to TRBJ2-3; 11 nucleotides agree with TRBD1. This CDR3 region has 15 residues. Trimming took 5 bases from V and 1 from J; bases not matched to a gene: 2. Germline lookup yields CDR1 LGHNA and CDR2 YNFKEQ. The CDR3 DNA sequence: TGTGCCAGCAGCGGGGGACAGGGGGGCACAGATACGCAGTATTTT. Protein sequence: CASSGGQGGTDTQYF.

The rearrangement joins TRBV20-1 to TRBJ2-5; TRBD2 might be the D (5 bases). CDR3 length: 11 residues. Germline V CDR1 and CDR2: DFQATT, SNEGSKA (reference sequence). V was cut by 6 bases and J by 4 bases, with 9 bases left in between. The CDR3 DNA reads TGCAGTGCCCTCCGGGGAGAGACCCAGTACTTC. This translates into CSALRGETQYF.

J is TRBJ1-2 and V is TRBV2, with D hard to call. CDR1 and CDR2 from the germline V gene are SNHLY and FYNNEI. Between the trimmed V and J ends, which lost 3 bases and 4 bases, there was a span of 9 bases. This CDR3 comprises 13 residues. The CDR3 reads CASSDRVSYGYTF. The CDR3 DNA sequence: TGTGCCAGCAGTGACCGGGTGAGCTATGGCTACACCTTC.

The rearrangement links TRBV25-1 to TRBJ2-5; perhaps TRBD1 as D (5 bases). CDR1 is MGHDK, CDR2 SYGVNS, per germline. The V end was cut by 0 bases, the J end by 5 bases, with 13 bases between. This CDR3 is 15 amino acids long. The CDR3: CASSEYPRDKETQYF. The DNA of the CDR3 is TGTGCCAGCAGTGAATATCCCAGGGATAAGGAGACCCAGTACTTC. The full variable domain, rest sourced from reference TRBV25-1 and TRBJ2-5, is EADIYQTPRYLVIGTGKKITLECSQTMGHDKMYWYQQDPGMELHLIHYSYGVNSTEKGDLSSESTVSRIRTEHFPLTLESARPSHTSQYLCASSEYPRDKETQYFGPGTRLLVL.

This clone was counted once. The J gene is TRBJ2-7, the V gene TRBV2, with D possibly matching TRBD1 (8 bases). CDR3 length equals 16 residues. V dropped 6 bases and J dropped 5 bases, with 23 bases sitting between them. Looked up from germline, CDR1 is SNHLY and CDR2 is FYNNEI. CDR3 sequence: CASRRGGQAIRDEQYF. The CDR3 nucleotides are TGTGCCAGCAGAAGGGGGGGACAGGCCATCCGAGACGAGCAGTACTTC.

The chain links TRBV4-2 to TRBJ1-1, with D hard to call. The CDR3 is made up of 15 amino acids. Trimming cost V 0 bases and J 1 base, with 9 bases left between them. Germline CDR1 LGHNA, CDR2 YNFKEQ. The CDR3 reads CASSQDGGSNTEAFF. The CDR3 region has the DNA TGTGCCAGCAGCCAAGACGGCGGATCGAACACTGAAGCTTTCTTT.

The chain couples TRBV6-5 to TRBJ1-4, with 7 bases fitting TRBD1. This CDR3 comprises 15 residues. Looked up from germline, CDR1 is MNHEY and CDR2 is SVGAGI. Trimming cost V 6 bases and J 7 bases; bases outside gene matches: 11. The CDR3 loop is CASRRGAGGREKLFF. The CDR3 region has the DNA TGTGCCAGCAGACGCGGCGCAGGGGGTCGTGAAAAACTGTTTTTT.